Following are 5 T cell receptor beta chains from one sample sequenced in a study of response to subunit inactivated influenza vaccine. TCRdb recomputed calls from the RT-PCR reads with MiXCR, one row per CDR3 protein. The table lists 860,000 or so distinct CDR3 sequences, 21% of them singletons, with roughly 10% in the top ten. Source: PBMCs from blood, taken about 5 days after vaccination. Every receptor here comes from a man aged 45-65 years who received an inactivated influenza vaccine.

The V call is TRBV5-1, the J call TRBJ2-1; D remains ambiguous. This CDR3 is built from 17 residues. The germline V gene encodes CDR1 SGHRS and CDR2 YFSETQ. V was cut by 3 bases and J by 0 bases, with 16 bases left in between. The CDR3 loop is CASSSLIVMSSYNEQFF. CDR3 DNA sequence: TGCGCCAGCAGCTCACTAATAGTTATGAGCTCCTACAATGAGCAGTTCTTC.

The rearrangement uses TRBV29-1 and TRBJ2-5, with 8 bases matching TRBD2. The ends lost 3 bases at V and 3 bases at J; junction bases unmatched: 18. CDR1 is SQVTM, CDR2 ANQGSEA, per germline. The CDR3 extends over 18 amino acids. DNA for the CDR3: TGCAGCGTTGATACAGTGCTCGGTATAGCGGGGAGAGAAGAGACCCAGTACTTC. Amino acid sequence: CSVDTVLGIAGREETQYF.

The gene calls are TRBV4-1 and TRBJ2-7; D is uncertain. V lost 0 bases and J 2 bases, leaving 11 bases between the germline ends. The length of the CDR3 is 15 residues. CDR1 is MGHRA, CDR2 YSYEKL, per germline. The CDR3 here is CASSQDPPATYEQYF. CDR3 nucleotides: TGCGCCAGCAGCCAAGATCCCCCGGCAACCTACGAGCAGTACTTC.

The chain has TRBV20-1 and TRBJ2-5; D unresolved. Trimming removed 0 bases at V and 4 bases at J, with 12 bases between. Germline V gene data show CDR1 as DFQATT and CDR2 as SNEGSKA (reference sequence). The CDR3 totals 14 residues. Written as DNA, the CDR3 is TGCAGTGCTAGAGATGGGGAATCGACAGAGACCCAGTACTTC. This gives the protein CSARDGESTETQYF.

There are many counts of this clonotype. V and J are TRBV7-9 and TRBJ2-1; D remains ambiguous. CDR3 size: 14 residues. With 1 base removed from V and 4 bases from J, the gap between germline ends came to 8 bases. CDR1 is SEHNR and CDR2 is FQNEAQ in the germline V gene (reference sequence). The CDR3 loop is CASSLENGYNEQFF. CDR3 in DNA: TGTGCCAGCAGCTTAGAGAACGGGTACAATGAGCAGTTCTTC. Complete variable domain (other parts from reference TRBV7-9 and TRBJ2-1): DTGVSQNPRHKITKRGQNVTFRCDPISEHNRLYWYRQTLGQGPEFLTYFQNEAQLEKSRLLSDRFSAERPKGSFSTLEIQRTEQGDSAMYLCASSLENGYNEQFFGPGTRLTVL.